This is a list of T cell receptor beta chains from one sample in a study of T cells in Graves' hyperthyroidism and ophthalmopathy. TCRdb itself ran the multiplex PCR reads through MiXCR, one entry per CDR3 protein. The sample records fewer than 800,000 distinct CDR3 sequences, about a sixth being singletons. The sample consisted of blood. Source of these receptors: a man younger than 35 with Graves' hyperthyroidism. Each CDR3 is given with its conserved first and last residue. A D gene is named only where the DNA matches it firmly. Some rows mark clone size as missing; the rest say once, few, many or name a class of expanded clone.

D,size,J,V,DNA,CDR3
NA,NA,TRBJ2-7,TRBV7-2,TGTGCCAGCAGCTTAGGGGGAGGGACACCCAGCTCCTACGAGCAGTACTTC,CASSLGGGTPSSYEQYF
NA,many,TRBJ1-2,TRBV5-1,TGCGCCAGCAGCTCGCAGGGACTTAACTATGGCTACACCTTC,CASSSQGLNYGYTF
TRBD1,many,TRBJ1-1,TRBV6-1,TGTGCCAGCAGTGAAAGACAGGGGACCGCTTTCTTT,CASSERQGTAFF
NA,NA,TRBJ2-1,TRBV6-6,TGTGCCAGCAGTTACCAGGACAATGAGCAGTTCTTC,CASSYQDNEQFF
NA,NA,TRBJ2-5,TRBV20-1,TGCAGTGCTAGTGGGGCCGTTAAAGAGACCCAGTACTTC,CSASGAVKETQYF
NA,many,TRBJ2-7,TRBV9,TGTGCCAGCAGCGTAGTGGACAGTCCCGGTTACGAGCAGTACTTC,CASSVVDSPGYEQYF
TRBD1,few,TRBJ1-5,TRBV4-2,TGTGCCAGCAGCCCCGTTTCCGGGACAGCTCCTTCCACCCAGCATTTT,CASSPVSGTAPSTQHF
NA,many,TRBJ2-1,TRBV2,TGTGCCAGCAACTCAGGGTTTAATGAGCAGTTCTTC,CASNSGFNEQFF
NA,few,TRBJ2-2,TRBV4-2,TGTGCCAGCAGCCAAGAGAGGGAGTGGGGGGAGCTGTTTTTT,CASSQEREWGELFF
NA,few,TRBJ1-5,TRBV7-6,TGTGCCAGCAGCTTAGAGAGTTATAGCAATCAGCCCCAGCATTTT,CASSLESYSNQPQHF
TRBD1,many,TRBJ2-1,TRBV11-2,TGTGCCAGCAGCACGGGACAGGGGGTCGCGGGTGAGCAGTTCTTC,CASSTGQGVAGEQFF
TRBD1,many,TRBJ1-2,TRBV20-1,TGCAGTGCTAGAGATTCCGATATGGGACAGGGGAGCTACACCTTC,CSARDSDMGQGSYTF
NA,few,TRBJ2-7,TRBV6-1,TGTGCCAGCAGTGAGCGGGACGGGGTGCAGTACTTC,CASSERDGVQYF
NA,few,TRBJ2-2,TRBV6-2/TRBV6-3,TGTGCCAGCGGAAACAGGGTGGACACCGGGGAGCTGTTTTTT,CASGNRVDTGELFF
NA,many,TRBJ1-1,TRBV28,TGTGCCAGCAGTATCAGGGGTATGAACACTGAAGCTTTCTTT,CASSIRGMNTEAFF
NA,few,TRBJ2-5,TRBV3-1,TGTGCCAGCAGCCAAGGAGGGGGGGACCAAGAGACCCAGTACTTC,CASSQGGGDQETQYF
NA,many,TRBJ2-5,TRBV27,TGTGCCAGCAGTCCCGACCTCCAGACCCAGTACTTC,CASSPDLQTQYF
NA,NA,TRBJ1-2,TRBV28,TGTGCCAGCAGTTTGGTGGGGGTTAACTATGGCTACACCTTC,CASSLVGVNYGYTF
TRBD1,NA,TRBJ1-1,TRBV5-6,TGTGCCAGCAGCCAACAGGGGGTCTACACTGAAGCTTTCTTT,CASSQQGVYTEAFF
NA,many,TRBJ1-5,TRBV28,TGTGCCAGCAGTTCTGGTGGGCAGCCCCAGCATTTT,CASSSGGQPQHF
NA,many,TRBJ1-6,TRBV20-1,TGCAGTGCTAGGGGCACGGCAGGAGCGGATTCACCCCTCCACTTT,CSARGTAGADSPLHF
NA,few,TRBJ1-5,TRBV12-3/TRBV12-4,TGTGCCAGCAGTTTTAAGGGGAATCAGCCCCAGCATTTT,CASSFKGNQPQHF
NA,NA,TRBJ2-1,TRBV5-1,TGCGCCAGCAGCTCCCACAGGGCTCGGTACGAGCAGTTCTTC,CASSSHRARYEQFF
TRBD1,few,TRBJ2-6,TRBV3-1,TGTGCCAGCAGCCAGGCGGACAGGGTTGCTGGGGCCAACGTCCTGACTTTC,CASSQADRVAGANVLTF
NA,NA,TRBJ2-7,TRBV7-2,TGTGCCAGCAGCTCGGGACTGATACCGTCCTACGAGCAGTACTTC,CASSSGLIPSYEQYF
NA,many,TRBJ2-7,TRBV28,TGTGCCAGCAGTCTCAGCAGGGGCGAGCAGTACTTC,CASSLSRGEQYF
NA,few,TRBJ1-2,TRBV7-2,TGTGCCAGCAGCCTATGGACAGCCGTTAACTATGGCTACACCTTC,CASSLWTAVNYGYTF
NA,few,TRBJ2-1,TRBV12-3/TRBV12-4,TGTGCCAGCAGTTTTTTCGGGTGGGGTGTCGACAATGAGCAGTTCTTC,CASSFFGWGVDNEQFF
NA,many,TRBJ2-3,TRBV20-1,TGCAGTGCTAGGGGCCGGGAAAGAGATACGCAGTATTTT,CSARGRERDTQYF
NA,many,TRBJ1-2,TRBV9,TGTGCCAGCAGCGTAGAGGGACAAGAGGTCGACTACACCTTC,CASSVEGQEVDYTF
NA,NA,TRBJ2-3,TRBV24-1,TGTGCCACCAGTGGGGGCCCGGGAGATACGCAGTATTTT,CATSGGPGDTQYF
TRBD2,NA,TRBJ2-2,TRBV2,TGTGCCAGCAGCCCGGGACTAGCGGGAGGGCCGCGCACCGGGGAGCTGTTTTTT,CASSPGLAGGPRTGELFF
TRBD2,few,TRBJ2-2,TRBV4-2,TGTGCCAGCAGCCAAGATCAGGAGGCGGGAGCGGCCGGGGAGCTGTTTTTT,CASSQDQEAGAAGELFF
TRBD1,few,TRBJ2-1,TRBV3-1,TGTGCCAGCAGCCAAGACAATGGGACAGGGGGCTATGAGCAGTTCTTC,CASSQDNGTGGYEQFF
TRBD2,many,TRBJ2-3,TRBV11-3,TGTGCCAGCAGCTTACTAGCGGGAGCGGCAGATACGCAGTATTTT,CASSLLAGAADTQYF
TRBD2,few,TRBJ2-1,TRBV20-1,TGCAGTGCTAGTAGCGGGGAGGGGTGGGGTGAGCAGTTCTTC,CSASSGEGWGEQFF
TRBD1,few,TRBJ2-7,TRBV5-1,TGCGCCAGCAGCTCCACAGGGGGCTCCCACGAGCAGTACTTC,CASSSTGGSHEQYF
NA,few,TRBJ2-3,TRBV6-1,TGTGCCAGCAGTGAATCAGGACAGAGCACAGATACGCAGTATTTT,CASSESGQSTDTQYF
NA,few,TRBJ1-2,TRBV19,TGTGCCAGTAGCATACGGCGCCCTTCCACCCATGGCTACACCTTC,CASSIRRPSTHGYTF
NA,NA,TRBJ2-5,TRBV20-1,TGCAGTGCTAGGGAAGGCGGATTACAAGAGACCCAGTACTTC,CSAREGGLQETQYF
TRBD2,NA,TRBJ2-7,TRBV28,TGTGCCAGCAGTGTAAGGACTAGCGGGAGATCCTCCTACGAGCAGTACTTC,CASSVRTSGRSSYEQYF
TRBD1,NA,TRBJ1-5,TRBV2,TGTGCCAGCAGCCGGGACAGGGACAATCAGCCCCAGCATTTT,CASSRDRDNQPQHF
TRBD1,many,TRBJ2-6,TRBV12-3/TRBV12-4,TGTGCCAGCAGCCTTACCGGGACAGGGTACTCTCGGGCCAACGTCCTGACTTTC,CASSLTGTGYSRANVLTF
NA,many,TRBJ2-7,TRBV27,TGTGCCAGCAGTTTACCCGGGACGACCTACGAGCAGTACTTC,CASSLPGTTYEQYF
NA,few,TRBJ2-3,TRBV7-3,TGTGCCAGCAGCTTACAGCGGCACACAGATACGCAGTATTTT,CASSLQRHTDTQYF
NA,few,TRBJ2-7,TRBV15,TGTGCCACCAGCAGAGTCCCAGGGACCAGGGACGAGCAGTACTTC,CATSRVPGTRDEQYF
NA,many,TRBJ2-7,TRBV10-3,TGTGCCACAGGGGGGGACGAGCAGTACTTC,CATGGDEQYF
TRBD2,many,TRBJ2-3,TRBV30,TGTGCCTGGAGGCAAGGGACTAGCGGGAGGACCGATACGCAGTATTTT,CAWRQGTSGRTDTQYF
NA,few,TRBJ2-2,TRBV6-2/TRBV6-3,TGTGCCAGCAAAACGATTTTAACCGGGGAGCTGTTTTTT,CASKTILTGELFF
NA,few,TRBJ2-4,TRBV3-2,TGTGCCAGCAGCTCGACAGGGGGCGCCCCCAAAAACATTCAGTACTTC,CASSSTGGAPKNIQYF